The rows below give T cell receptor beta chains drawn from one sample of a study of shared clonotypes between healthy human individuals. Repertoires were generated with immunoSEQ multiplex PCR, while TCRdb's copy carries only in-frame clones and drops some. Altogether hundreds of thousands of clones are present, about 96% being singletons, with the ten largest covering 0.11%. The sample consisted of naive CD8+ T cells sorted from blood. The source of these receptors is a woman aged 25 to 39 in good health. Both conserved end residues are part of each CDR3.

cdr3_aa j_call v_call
CASRLGTSVLDEQFF TRBJ2-1 TRBV5-1
CASSGTGVKETQYF TRBJ2-5 TRBV28
CASSVGTGNQPQHF TRBJ1-5 TRBV5-4
CASSLGQPNTGELFF TRBJ2-2 TRBV10-1
CASSRPVTGELFF TRBJ2-2 TRBV19
CASSAVYQETQYF TRBJ2-5 TRBV10-1
CASSQGLWETQYF TRBJ2-5 TRBV4-2
CASSVSGGVYEQFF TRBJ2-1 TRBV9
CAISEPSSGSDEQYF TRBJ2-7 TRBV10-3
CASSPTASGSYEQFF TRBJ2-1 TRBV9